A selection of T cell receptor beta chains follows, all from one sample in a study of blood T cell repertoires in COVID-19. Assay used: immunoSEQ multiplex PCR; TCRdb lists only in-frame clones, some missing. The sample lists about 81,000 clones, approximately 78% seen once, with around 7.2% in the top ten. Material for sequencing was peripheral blood. The origin of the receptors is a human donor in a cohort sampled during active COVID-19. CDR3s include the opening cysteine and the closing phenylalanine or tryptophan. D genes are given only for firm matches. Not all rows give a size; the values are once, few, many and, for expanded clones, a class.

>few|TRBV11-2|TRBJ1-5|NA
CASSLGGQFHNQPQHF
TGTGCCAGCAGCTTAGGAGGACAGTTCCACAATCAGCCCCAGCATTTT
>NA|TRBV11-2|TRBJ2-7|NA
CASSLDRVAQYF
TGTGCCAGCAGCTTAGACCGGGTCGCGCAGTACTTC
>NA|TRBV19|TRBJ2-7|TRBD2
CATPFFSGGAYEQYF
TGTGCCACCCCATTTTTTAGCGGGGGGGCCTACGAGCAGTACTTC
>NA|TRBV4-3|TRBJ1-1|NA
CASSQESGVGTEAFF
TGCGCCAGCAGCCAAGAGTCGGGGGTCGGCACTGAAGCTTTCTTT
>NA|TRBV29-1|TRBJ2-4|NA
CSVAPGDGAKNIQYF
TGCAGCGTTGCCCCAGGGGACGGAGCCAAAAACATTCAGTACTTC
>NA|TRBV4-3|TRBJ1-6|NA
CASSQGEGYNSPLHF
TGCGCCAGCAGCCAAGGGGAGGGATATAATTCACCCCTCCACTTT
>NA|TRBV6-5|TRBJ1-2|TRBD1
CASSLPGTAFAGYTF
TGTGCCAGCAGTCTACCCGGGACAGCTTTTGCGGGCTACACCTTC
>NA|TRBV6-2/TRBV6-3|TRBJ2-5|NA
CASSRVGETQYF
TGTGCCAGCAGCCGTGTCGGGGAGACCCAGTACTTC
>NA|TRBV11-3|TRBJ2-7|TRBD2
CASSLARGGSYEQYF
TGTGCCAGCAGCTTAGCACGCGGGGGCTCCTACGAGCAGTACTTC
>once|TRBV6-5|TRBJ1-1|NA
CASSYSGGPTEAFF
TGTGCCAGCAGTTACTCGGGGGGGCCCACTGAAGCTTTCTTT
>NA|TRBV27|TRBJ2-1|NA
CASSQGNNEQFF
TGTGCCAGCAGTCAGGGGAACAATGAGCAGTTCTTC
>NA|TRBV6-2/TRBV6-3|TRBJ1-1|TRBD1
CASSETGMNTEAFF
TGTGCCAGCAGTGAGACAGGGATGAACACTGAAGCTTTCTTT
>NA|TRBV4-1|TRBJ1-2|NA
CASSQGLGTVYGYTF
TGCGCCAGCAGCCAAGGCCTGGGGACTGTTTATGGCTACACCTTC
>NA|TRBV18|TRBJ2-5|NA
CASSPGLWETQYF
TGTGCCAGCTCACCCGGACTTTGGGAGACCCAGTACTTC
>NA|TRBV10-3|TRBJ2-7|TRBD1
CAISADRDKQYF
TGTGCCATCAGTGCCGACAGGGACAAGCAGTACTTC
>NA|TRBV5-1|TRBJ2-7|NA
CASSLAYDYEQYF
TGCGCCAGCAGCTTGGCCTACGACTACGAGCAGTACTTC
>NA|TRBV18|TRBJ1-5|TRBD1
CASSPGTGGPQGNQPQHF
TGTGCCAGCTCACCAGGGACAGGGGGCCCGCAGGGCAATCAGCCCCAGCATTTT
>NA|TRBV6-5|TRBJ2-1|TRBD2
CASTTSGGGGREQFF
TGTGCCAGCACCACTAGCGGGGGGGGCGGTAGGGAGCAGTTCTTC
>NA|TRBV7-9|TRBJ2-7|NA
CASSPRTGQSSYEQYF
TGTGCCAGCAGCCCGAGGACGGGACAAAGCTCCTACGAGCAGTACTTC
>NA|TRBV14|TRBJ1-4|NA
CASSQVWGGEKLFF
TGTGCCAGCAGCCAAGTTTGGGGCGGAGAAAAACTGTTTTTT
>NA|TRBV5-4|TRBJ2-6|TRBD1
CASSLEGQGGSGANVLTF
TGTGCCAGCAGCTTGGAGGGACAGGGGGGGAGTGGGGCCAACGTCCTGACTTTC
>NA|TRBV11-2|TRBJ1-2|TRBD1
CASSRGQGNYGYTF
TGTGCCAGCAGCCGGGGACAGGGGAACTATGGCTACACCTTC
>NA|TRBV29-1|TRBJ2-7|NA
CSVLSGEVGEQYF
TGCAGCGTACTTTCTGGGGAGGTTGGCGAGCAGTACTTC
>NA|TRBV6-1|TRBJ1-1|NA
CASSVSSGRSNTEAFF
TGTGCCAGCAGTGTGTCGTCAGGGAGGAGTAACACTGAAGCTTTCTTT
>NA|TRBV7-9|TRBJ1-5|NA
CASSLGSGPQHF
TGTGCCAGCAGCTTAGGTTCGGGGCCCCAGCATTTT
>NA|TRBV6-5|TRBJ1-6|NA
CASTLYENSPLHF
TGTGCCAGCACCCTCTACGAGAATTCACCCCTCCACTTT
>NA|TRBV6-5|TRBJ2-6|NA
CASSRVSGANVLTF
TGTGCCAGCAGCAGGGTCTCTGGGGCCAACGTCCTGACTTTC
>NA|TRBV7-2|TRBJ1-2|NA
CASSPRSSNYGYTF
TGTGCCAGCAGCCCCCGGTCTTCTAACTATGGCTACACCTTC
>NA|TRBV4-1|TRBJ2-1|TRBD1
CASSQEPQGARSEQFF
TGCGCCAGCAGCCAAGAGCCACAGGGGGCCCGTAGTGAGCAGTTCTTC
>few|TRBV6-2/TRBV6-3|TRBJ1-5|NA
CASSYAGTQSNQPQHF
TGTGCCAGCAGTTACGCTGGGACACAAAGCAATCAGCCCCAGCATTTT
>NA|TRBV19|TRBJ1-5|TRBD1
CASSPMGTGIANQPQHF
TGTGCCAGCTCGCCGATGGGGACAGGGATCGCCAATCAGCCCCAGCATTTT
>NA|TRBV11-3|TRBJ1-5|TRBD1
CASSPQTGAARPQHF
TGTGCCAGCAGCCCCCAGACAGGGGCCGCGCGGCCCCAGCATTTT
>NA|TRBV6-5|TRBJ1-1|TRBD1
CASSFGQDEAFF
TGTGCCAGCAGTTTCGGACAGGATGAAGCTTTCTTT
>NA|TRBV9|TRBJ2-7|NA
CASSVATIQGEQYF
TGTGCCAGCAGCGTAGCTACGATCCAGGGCGAGCAGTACTTC
>NA|TRBV10-3|TRBJ2-3|NA
CAISLLAGTDTQYF
TGTGCCATCAGTCTCCTTGCAGGCACAGATACGCAGTATTTT
>NA|TRBV6-6|TRBJ1-1|TRBD1
CASSGQGAGDTEAFF
TGTGCCAGCAGTGGACAGGGGGCGGGGGACACTGAAGCTTTCTTT
>NA|TRBV7-9|TRBJ2-3|NA
CASSLGGRSFADTQYF
TGTGCCAGCAGCTTGGGGGGGCGCAGCTTCGCAGATACGCAGTATTTT
>few|TRBV5-1|TRBJ1-1|TRBD1
CASSSDRETEAFF
TGCGCCAGCAGCTCGGACAGGGAAACTGAAGCTTTCTTT
>NA|TRBV6-5|TRBJ2-7|TRBD1
CASGSDRRYEQYF
TGTGCCAGCGGGTCGGACAGGAGGTACGAGCAGTACTTC